This TCR beta chain was captured by sequencing in a study of technical replicates of blood from a few donors. Trimming cost V 5 bases and J 4 bases, with 12 bases left between them. The CDR3 spans 13 residues. The V gene's germline CDR1 is SGHTA and CDR2 FQGNSA. The protocol was immunoSEQ multiplex PCR, while the TCRdb copy is restricted to in-frame clones and leaves out a portion. Found here are 60,000 or so clones, about 83% of them singletons; the top ten hold 4% to 6.5%. The chain has TRBV7-2 and TRBJ2-7, with D perhaps matching TRBD2 (6 bases). Sequencing was performed on PBMCs. This TCR derives from a human donor in good health. Some clones in this sample may be carry-over from other donors' samples. The CDR3 nucleotides are TGTGCCAGCAGCGTGGGACTGCAATACGAGCAGTACTTC. Amino acids: CASSVGLQYEQYF.